This T cell receptor beta chain is drawn from a study of T cells after yellow fever vaccination. The CDR3 is 14 amino acids. The J segment lost 0 bases and the V segment lost 6 bases, leaving 3 bases of the junction unmatched. Germline V gives CDR1 LNHNV, CDR2 YYDKDF (reference sequence). They built TCR cDNA with 5'RACE template switching, a step that put in a universal primer site and UMIs. TCRdb fed the 5' RACE reads into MiXCR, producing one record per CDR3 protein. The sample records 150,000 to 200,000 distinct CDR3 sequences, approximately 9.9% being singletons. This clonotype was recorded a few times.

The origin of this receptor is a man younger than 30 who received the YFV17D yellow fever vaccine. The source material was CD8+ T cells sorted from PBMCs, sampled 15 days after the yellow fever booster vaccination. The rearrangement links TRBV15 to TRBJ1-2; 8 bases match TRBD1. The CDR3 reads CATRWTGSNYGYTF. The CDR3, as DNA: TGTGCCACCAGGTGGACAGGGTCTAACTATGGCTACACCTTC.